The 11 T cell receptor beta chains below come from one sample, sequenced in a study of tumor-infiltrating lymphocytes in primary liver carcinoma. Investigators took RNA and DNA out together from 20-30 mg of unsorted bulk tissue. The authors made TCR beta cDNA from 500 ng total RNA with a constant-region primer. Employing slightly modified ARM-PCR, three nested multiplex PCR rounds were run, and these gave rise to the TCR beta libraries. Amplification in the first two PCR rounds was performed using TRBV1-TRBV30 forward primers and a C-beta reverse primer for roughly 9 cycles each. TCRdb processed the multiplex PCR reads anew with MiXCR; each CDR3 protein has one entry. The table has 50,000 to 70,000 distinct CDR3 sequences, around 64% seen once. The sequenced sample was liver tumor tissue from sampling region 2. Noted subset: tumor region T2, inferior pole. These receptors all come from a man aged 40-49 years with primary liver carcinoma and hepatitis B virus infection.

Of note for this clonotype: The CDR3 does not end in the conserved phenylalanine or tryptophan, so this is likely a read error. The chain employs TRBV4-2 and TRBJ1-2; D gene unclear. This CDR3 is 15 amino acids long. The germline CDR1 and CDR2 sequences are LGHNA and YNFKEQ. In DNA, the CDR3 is TGTGCCAGTAGCCAAGATATGGGCAAGGGTGGTGGCTACACCTCC. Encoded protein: CASSQDMGKGGGYTS.

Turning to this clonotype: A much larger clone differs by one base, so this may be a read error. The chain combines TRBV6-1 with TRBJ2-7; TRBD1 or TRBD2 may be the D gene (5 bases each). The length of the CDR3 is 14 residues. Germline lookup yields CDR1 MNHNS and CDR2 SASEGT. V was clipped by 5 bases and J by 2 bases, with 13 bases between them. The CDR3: CASSTGAGPYEQYF. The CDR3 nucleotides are TGTGCCAGCAGTACCGGGGCAGGACCCTACGAGCAGTACTTC.

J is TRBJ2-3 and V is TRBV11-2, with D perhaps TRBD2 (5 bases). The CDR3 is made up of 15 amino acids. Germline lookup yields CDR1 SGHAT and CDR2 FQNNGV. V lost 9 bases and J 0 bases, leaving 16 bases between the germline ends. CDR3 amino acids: CASGLTGGSTDTQYF. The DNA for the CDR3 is TGTGCCAGTGGCTTGACTGGCGGGAGCACAGATACGCAGTATTTT. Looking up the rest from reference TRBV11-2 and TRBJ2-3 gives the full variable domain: EAGVAQSPRYKIIEKRQSVAFWCNPISGHATLYWYQQILGQGPKLLIQFQNNGVVDDSQLPKDRFSAERLKGVDSTLKIQPAKLEDSAVYLCASGLTGGSTDTQYFGPGTRLTVL.

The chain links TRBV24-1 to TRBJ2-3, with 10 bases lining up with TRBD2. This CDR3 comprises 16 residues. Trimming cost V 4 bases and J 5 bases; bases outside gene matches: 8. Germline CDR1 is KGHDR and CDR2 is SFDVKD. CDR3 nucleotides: TGTGCCACCAGTGAGGCGACTAGCGGGCTCCGAGATACGCAGTATTTT. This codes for CATSEATSGLRDTQYF.

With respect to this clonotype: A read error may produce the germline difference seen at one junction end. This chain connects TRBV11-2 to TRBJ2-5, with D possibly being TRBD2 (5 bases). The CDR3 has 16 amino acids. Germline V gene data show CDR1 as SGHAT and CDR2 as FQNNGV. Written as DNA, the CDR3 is TGTGCCTGCAGCTTAACAGCTGGGGTCTCGGGGGAGACCCAGTACTTC. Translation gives CACSLTAGVSGETQYF.

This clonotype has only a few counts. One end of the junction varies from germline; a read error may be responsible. The CDR3 loop reads CSVGLAGGLYNEQSF. CDR3 sequence (DNA): TGCAGCGTTGGACTAGCGGGAGGGCTCTACAATGAGCAGTCCTTC. The chain is built from TRBV29-1 and TRBJ2-1, with TRBD2 matching over 14 bases. Germline-derived CDR1 and CDR2 are SQVTM and ANQGSEA. The CDR3 extends over 15 amino acids.

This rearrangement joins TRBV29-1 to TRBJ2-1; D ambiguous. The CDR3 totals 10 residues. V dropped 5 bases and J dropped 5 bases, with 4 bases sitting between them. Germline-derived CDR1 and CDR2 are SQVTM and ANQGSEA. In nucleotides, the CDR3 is TGCAGCGTTTGGGACAATGAGCAGTTCTTC. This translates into CSVWDNEQFF.

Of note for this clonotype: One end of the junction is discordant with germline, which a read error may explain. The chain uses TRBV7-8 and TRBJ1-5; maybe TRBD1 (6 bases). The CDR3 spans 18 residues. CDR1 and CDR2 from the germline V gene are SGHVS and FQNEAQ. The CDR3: CASSLGVTGTLSNQPQHF. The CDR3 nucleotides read TGTGCCAGCAGTTTAGGGGTCACAGGGACCCTTAGCAATCAGCCCCAGCATTTT.

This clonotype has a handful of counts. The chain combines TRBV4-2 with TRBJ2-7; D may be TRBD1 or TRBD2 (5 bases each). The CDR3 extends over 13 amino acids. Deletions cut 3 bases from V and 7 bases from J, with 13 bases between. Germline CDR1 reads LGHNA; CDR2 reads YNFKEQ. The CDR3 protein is CASSQRYEGEQYF. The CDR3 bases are TGTGCCAGCAGCCAGCGTTACGAGGGGGAGCAGTACTTC.

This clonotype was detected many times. This CDR3 is CAGGGQENIQYF. Written as DNA, the CDR3 is TGTGCCGGAGGGGGGCAGGAAAACATTCAGTACTTC. V and J are TRBV30 and TRBJ2-4, with D possibly being TRBD1 or TRBD2 (6 bases each). Germline V lookup: CDR1 GTSNPN, CDR2 SVGIG (reference sequence). Trimming removed 8 bases at V and 5 bases at J, with 13 bases between. The CDR3 covers 12 residues.

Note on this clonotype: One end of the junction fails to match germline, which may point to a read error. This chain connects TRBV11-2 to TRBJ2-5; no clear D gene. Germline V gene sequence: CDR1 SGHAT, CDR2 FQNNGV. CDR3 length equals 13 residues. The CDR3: CTSSKRAEETQYF. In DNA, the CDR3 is TGTACCAGCAGTAAGCGCGCAGAAGAGACCCAGTACTTC. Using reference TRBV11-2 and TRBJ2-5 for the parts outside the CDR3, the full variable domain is EAGVAQSPRYKIIEKRQSVAFWCNPISGHATLYWYQQILGQGPKLLIQFQNNGVVDDSQLPKDRFSAERLKGVDSTLKIQPAKLEDSAVYLCTSSKRAEETQYFGPGTRLLVL.